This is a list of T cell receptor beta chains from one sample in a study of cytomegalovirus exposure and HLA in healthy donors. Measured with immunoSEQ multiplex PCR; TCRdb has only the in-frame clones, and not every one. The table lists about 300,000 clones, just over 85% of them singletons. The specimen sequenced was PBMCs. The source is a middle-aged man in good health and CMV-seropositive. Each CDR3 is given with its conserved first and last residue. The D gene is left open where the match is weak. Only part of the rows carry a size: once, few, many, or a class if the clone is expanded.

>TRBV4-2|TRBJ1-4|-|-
TGTGCCAGCAGCCAAATAATAGGGGTATTCGGTGAAAAACTGTTTTTT
CASSQIIGVFGEKLFF
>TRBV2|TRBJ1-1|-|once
TGTGCCAGCAGGCCTATTGACAGGAACACTGAAGCTTTCTTT
CASRPIDRNTEAFF
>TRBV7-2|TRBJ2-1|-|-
TGTGCCAGCAGCCAGGAACAGGGTTCCTACAATGAGCAGTTCTTC
CASSQEQGSYNEQFF
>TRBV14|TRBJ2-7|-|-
TGTGCCAGCAGCCACGGAGGGGGCGGCTACGAGCAGTACTTC
CASSHGGGGYEQYF
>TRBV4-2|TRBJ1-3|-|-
TGTGCCAGCAGCCAAGTCCCTCGATCCACAGGCCCCGTTGGCCATCGGCTAATTGGAAACACCATATATTTT
CASSQVPRSTGPVGHRLIGNTIYF
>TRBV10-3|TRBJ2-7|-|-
TGTGCCATCAGTGACGGGTTGGAGCAGTACTTC
CAISDGLEQYF
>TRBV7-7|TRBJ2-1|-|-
TGTGCTAGCAGCGTAGGAGGGTCCTCCTACAATGAGCAGTTCTTC
CASSVGGSSYNEQFF
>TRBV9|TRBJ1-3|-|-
TGTGCCAGCAGCGTAGGGGCCGCGGGGCCTGGAAACACCATATATTTT
CASSVGAAGPGNTIYF
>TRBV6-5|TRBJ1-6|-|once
TGTGCCAGCAGTTACTCGGGAGGGTTGAATTCACCCCTCCACTTT
CASSYSGGLNSPLHF
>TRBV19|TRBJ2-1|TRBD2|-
TGTGCCAGTAGTATACGGGGGGGGAATGAGCAGTTCTTC
CASSIRGGNEQFF
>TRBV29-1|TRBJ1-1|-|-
TGCAGCGTTGAAACAGGGCCGGCGAACACTGAAGCTTTCTTT
CSVETGPANTEAFF
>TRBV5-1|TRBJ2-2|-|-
TGCGCCAGCAGCCCGGGGGAGAACACCGGGGAGCTGTTTTTT
CASSPGENTGELFF
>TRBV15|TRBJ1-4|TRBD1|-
TGTGCCACCAGCAGAGAAGGCAGGGGGTACGAAAAACTGTTTTTT
CATSREGRGYEKLFF
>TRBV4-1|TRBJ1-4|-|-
TGCGCCAGCAGCCAAGCTTCCCCCCCCACAGCAACTAATGAAAAACTGTTTTTT
CASSQASPPTATNEKLFF
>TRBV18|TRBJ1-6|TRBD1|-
TGTGCCAGCTCATCGGACAGGGTCGCCCACTTT
CASSSDRVAHF
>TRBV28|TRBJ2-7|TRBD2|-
TGTGCCAGCTGTGGGACTAGCTGGTACGAGCAGTACTTC
CASCGTSWYEQYF
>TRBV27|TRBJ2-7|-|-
TGTGCCAGCAGTTTTGGGGACACGTCCTACGAGCAGTACTTC
CASSFGDTSYEQYF
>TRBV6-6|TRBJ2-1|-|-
TGTGCCAGCAGTCCGCCCATTCAGTACAATGAGCAGTTCTTC
CASSPPIQYNEQFF
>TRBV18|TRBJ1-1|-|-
TGTGCCAGCTCACCACCGAGCAAAAGATCGGCTGAAGCTTTCTTT
CASSPPSKRSAEAFF
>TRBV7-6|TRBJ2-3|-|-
TGTGCCAGCAGCTTAGATCAGTCACGTACGCAGTATTTT
CASSLDQSRTQYF
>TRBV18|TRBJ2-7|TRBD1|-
TGTGCCAGCTCACCAGGGCCAGGGGGCGTCGACGAGCAGTACTTC
CASSPGPGGVDEQYF
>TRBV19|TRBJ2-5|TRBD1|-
TGTGCCAGTAGTGGGGACAGAGATCCCCAAGAGACCCAGTACTTC
CASSGDRDPQETQYF
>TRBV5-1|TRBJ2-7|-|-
TGCGCCAGCAGCTTGGACAACCCCTACGAGCAGTACTTC
CASSLDNPYEQYF
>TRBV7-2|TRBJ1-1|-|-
TGTGCCAGCAGCTCGGGACAGAACACTGAAGCTTTCTTT
CASSSGQNTEAFF
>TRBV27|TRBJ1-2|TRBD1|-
TGTGCCAGCAGTTGGTCTGGGACAGGGGTTGACGGCTACACCTTC
CASSWSGTGVDGYTF
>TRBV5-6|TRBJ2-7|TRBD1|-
TGTGCCAGCAGCTTGGCTCCGGGACAGGGGGCTTACGAGCAGTACTTC
CASSLAPGQGAYEQYF